The TCR beta chain described here comes from a study of T cells in Graves' hyperthyroidism and ophthalmopathy. Trimming pared 5 bases from V and 3 bases from J, leaving 16 bases between. The V gene's germline CDR1 is DFQATT and CDR2 SNEGSKA (reference sequence). This CDR3 has 14 amino acids. What was amplified from RNA transcripts were TCR beta CDR3 regions. The study used the HTBI primer set for a first-round RT-PCR of the TCR CDR3. MiXCR, run by TCRdb on the multiplex PCR reads, gives a single entry per CDR3 protein. This sample has 45,000 or so distinct CDR3 sequences, with 45% to 50% found just once. Patients aged 18 to 65 had newly diagnosed hyperthyroidism that had lasted under 2 months. Uncontrolled infection, other autoimmune disease, pregnancy or lactation barred patients from enrollment. The study, taken as a whole, reports: Through a model of 13 V-J features, ophthalmopathy was separated from stable hyperthyroidism.

This clonotype was seen a single time. Its specificity is unknown. The CDR3 carries no conserved terminal phenylalanine or tryptophan, so it likely arises from a read error. The clonotype was recovered from a woman aged 45-65 years with Graves' hyperthyroidism. The sample comprised peripheral blood or thyroid tissue (not recorded which). The rearrangement uses TRBV20-1 and TRBJ1-2; D unresolved. CDR3 amino acids: CSAGGPRSDYGYTL. DNA of the CDR3: TGCAGTGCTGGAGGACCGCGGTCGGACTATGGCTACACCCTC.